These T cell receptor beta chains were read from a single sample in a study of cytomegalovirus exposure and HLA in healthy donors. Here immunoSEQ multiplex PCR was the method, and the copy in TCRdb shows in-frame clones only, minus some. This sample yields about 140,000 clones, of which approximately 79% are seen a single time; about 1.3% belongs to the top ten. The sequenced sample was PBMCs. The receptor set was obtained from a female donor in good health and CMV-seronegative. CDR3s include the opening cysteine and the closing phenylalanine or tryptophan. D genes are given only for firm matches. Clone size, where shown, is once, few, many, or a class for clones that have expanded.

-	TRBD1	TRBV18	TRBJ1-1	TGTGCCAGCTCACTACAGGGGGTCACTGAAGCTTTCTTT	CASSLQGVTEAFF
-	-	TRBV7-6	TRBJ2-1	TGTGCCAGCAGCTTATTGGAGAATGAGCAGTTCTTC	CASSLLENEQFF
-	TRBD2	TRBV9	TRBJ2-5	TGTGCCAGCAGCGTAGCAGCTAGCGGGAGGAGAGAGACCCAGTACTTC	CASSVAASGRRETQYF
-	TRBD1	TRBV7-6	TRBJ2-7	TGTGCCAGCAGCTTAGCCGGACAGGATAGCTCCTACGAGCAGTACTTC	CASSLAGQDSSYEQYF
-	-	TRBV29-1	TRBJ2-5	TGCAGCGTTGATTCCAGTAGCCAGGAGACCCAGTACTTC	CSVDSSSQETQYF
few	TRBD1	TRBV6-1	TRBJ1-2	TGTGCCAGCAGTGTAGGACAGGGCCTATATAATGGCTACACCTTC	CASSVGQGLYNGYTF
-	-	TRBV11-2	TRBJ2-7	TGTGCCAGCAGCTACCACCTGGGCAGCTCCTACGAGCAGTACTTC	CASSYHLGSSYEQYF
once	-	TRBV7-6	TRBJ2-7	TGTGCCAGCAGCCCCGGGACTTTTTACGAGCAGTACTTC	CASSPGTFYEQYF
-	-	TRBV25-1	TRBJ1-2	TGTGCCAGCAGTGAATTGAGCTACACAGGCTATGGCTACACCTTC	CASSELSYTGYGYTF
-	TRBD2	TRBV7-3	TRBJ2-1	TGTGCCAGCAGCTCCGGGACTAGCGGTGATGAGCAGTTCTTC	CASSSGTSGDEQFF
-	TRBD2	TRBV6-8	TRBJ2-3	TGTGCCAGCAGTTTGGGACTAGCGGGTCTCACAGATACGCAGTATTTT	CASSLGLAGLTDTQYF
once	TRBD2	TRBV11-3	TRBJ2-1	TGTGCCAGCAGCTCGGGACTAGCGACCTACAATGAGCAGTTCTTC	CASSSGLATYNEQFF
-	TRBD1	TRBV19	TRBJ1-1	TGTGCCAGTAGTACAGAATCGACAGGGAGACCAAAAGCTTTCTTT	CASSTESTGRPKAFF